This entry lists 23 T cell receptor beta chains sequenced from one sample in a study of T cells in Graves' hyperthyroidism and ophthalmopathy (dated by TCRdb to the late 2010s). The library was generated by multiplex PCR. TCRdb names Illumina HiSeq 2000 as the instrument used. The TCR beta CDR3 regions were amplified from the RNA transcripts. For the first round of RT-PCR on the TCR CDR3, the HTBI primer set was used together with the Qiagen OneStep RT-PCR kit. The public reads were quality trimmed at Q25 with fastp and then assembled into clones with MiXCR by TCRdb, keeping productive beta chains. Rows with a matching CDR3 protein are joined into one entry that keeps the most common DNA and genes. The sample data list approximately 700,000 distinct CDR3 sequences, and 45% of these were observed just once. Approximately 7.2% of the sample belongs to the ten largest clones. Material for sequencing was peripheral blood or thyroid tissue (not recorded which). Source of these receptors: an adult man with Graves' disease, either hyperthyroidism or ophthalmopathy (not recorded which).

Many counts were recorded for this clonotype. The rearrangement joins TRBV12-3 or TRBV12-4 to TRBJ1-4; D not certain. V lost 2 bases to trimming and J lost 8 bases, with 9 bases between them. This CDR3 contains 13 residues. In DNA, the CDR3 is TGTGCCAGCAGTTTAATTCAAGCAGAAAAACTGTTTTTT. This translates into CASSLIQAEKLFF.

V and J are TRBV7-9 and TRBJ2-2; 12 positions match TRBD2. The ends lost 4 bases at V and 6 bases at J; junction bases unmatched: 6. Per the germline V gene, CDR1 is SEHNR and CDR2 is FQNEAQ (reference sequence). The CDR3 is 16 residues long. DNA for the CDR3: TGTGCCAGCAGCTCCCCTAGCGGGGGGGGAGCCGGGGAGCTGTTTTTT. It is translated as CASSSPSGGGAGELFF.

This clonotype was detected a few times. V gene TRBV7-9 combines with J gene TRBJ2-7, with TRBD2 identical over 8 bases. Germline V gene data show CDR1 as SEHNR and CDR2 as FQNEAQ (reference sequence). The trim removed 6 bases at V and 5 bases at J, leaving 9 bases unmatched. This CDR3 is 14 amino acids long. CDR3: CASRAIREGNEQYF. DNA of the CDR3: TGTGCCAGCAGGGCCATTCGGGAGGGCAACGAGCAGTACTTC.

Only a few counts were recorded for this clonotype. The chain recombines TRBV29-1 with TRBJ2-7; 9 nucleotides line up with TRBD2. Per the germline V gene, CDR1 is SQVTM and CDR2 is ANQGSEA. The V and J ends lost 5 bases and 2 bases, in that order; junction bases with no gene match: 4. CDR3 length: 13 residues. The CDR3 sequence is CSVQAGGPYEQYF. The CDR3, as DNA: TGCAGCGTTCAAGCGGGAGGACCCTACGAGCAGTACTTC.

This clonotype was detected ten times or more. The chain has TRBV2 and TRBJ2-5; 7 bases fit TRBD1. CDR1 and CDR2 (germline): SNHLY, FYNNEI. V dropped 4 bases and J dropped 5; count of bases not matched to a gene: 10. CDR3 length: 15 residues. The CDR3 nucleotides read TGTGCCAGCAGTGGGCTGAGGGGGCTGAAGGAGACCCAGTACTTC. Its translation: CASSGLRGLKETQYF.

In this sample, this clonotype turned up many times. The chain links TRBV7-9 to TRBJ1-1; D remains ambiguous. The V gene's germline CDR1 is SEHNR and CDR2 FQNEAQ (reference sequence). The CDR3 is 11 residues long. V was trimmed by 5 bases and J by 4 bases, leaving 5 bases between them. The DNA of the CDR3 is TGTGCCAGCAGCCTGACCACTGAAGCTTTCTTT. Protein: CASSLTTEAFF.

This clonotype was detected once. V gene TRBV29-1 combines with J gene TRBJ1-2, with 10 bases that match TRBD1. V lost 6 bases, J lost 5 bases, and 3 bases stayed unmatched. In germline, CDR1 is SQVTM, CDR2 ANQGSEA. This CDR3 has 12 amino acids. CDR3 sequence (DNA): TGCAGCGTCGGGACAGGGGAATATGGCTACACCTTC. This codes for CSVGTGEYGYTF.

CDR3 coding DNA: TGCAGTGCTAGTAAGGGACAGGGGTCCTACGAGCAGTACTTC. Translating gives CSASKGQGSYEQYF. V gene TRBV20-1 combines with J gene TRBJ2-7, with 10 nucleotides matching TRBD1. The CDR3 runs to 14 residues. CDR1 is DFQATT and CDR2 is SNEGSKA in the germline V gene (reference sequence). Trimming at V came to 3 bases and at J to 1 base, leaving 3 bases not matched to a gene.

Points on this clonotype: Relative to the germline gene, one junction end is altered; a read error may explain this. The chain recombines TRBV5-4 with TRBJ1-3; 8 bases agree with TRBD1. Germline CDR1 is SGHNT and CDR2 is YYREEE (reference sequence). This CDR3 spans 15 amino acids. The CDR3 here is CASSQDRVPGNTIYF. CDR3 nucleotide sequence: TGCGCCAGCAGCCAGGACAGGGTCCCTGGAAACACCATATATTTT.

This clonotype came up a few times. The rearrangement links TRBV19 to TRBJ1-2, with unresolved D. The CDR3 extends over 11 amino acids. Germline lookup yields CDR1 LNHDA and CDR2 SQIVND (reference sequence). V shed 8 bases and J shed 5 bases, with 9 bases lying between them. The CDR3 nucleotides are TGTGCCAGTCGTTCGGGTTATGGCTACACCTTC. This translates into CASRSGYGYTF.

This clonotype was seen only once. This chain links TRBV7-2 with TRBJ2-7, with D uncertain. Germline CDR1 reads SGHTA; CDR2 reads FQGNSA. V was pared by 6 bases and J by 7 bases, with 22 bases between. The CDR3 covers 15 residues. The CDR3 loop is CASSFSSGVLREQYF. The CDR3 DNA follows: TGTGCCAGCAGTTTCAGTAGTGGAGTCCTCCGGGAGCAGTACTTC.

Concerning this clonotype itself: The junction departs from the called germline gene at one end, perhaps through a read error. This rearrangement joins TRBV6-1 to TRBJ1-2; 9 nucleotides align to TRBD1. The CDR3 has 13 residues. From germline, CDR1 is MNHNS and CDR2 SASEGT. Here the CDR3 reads CTSNRGLNYGYTF. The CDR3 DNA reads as TGTACCAGCAACAGGGGGCTTAACTATGGCTACACCTTC.

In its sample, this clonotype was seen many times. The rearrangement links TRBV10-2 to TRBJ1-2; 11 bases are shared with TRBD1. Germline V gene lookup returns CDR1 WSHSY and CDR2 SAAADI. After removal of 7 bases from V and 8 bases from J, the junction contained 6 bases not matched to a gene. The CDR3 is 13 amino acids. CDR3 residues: CASTGQGAGGYTF. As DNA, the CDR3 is TGCGCCAGCACTGGACAGGGGGCGGGAGGCTACACCTTC.

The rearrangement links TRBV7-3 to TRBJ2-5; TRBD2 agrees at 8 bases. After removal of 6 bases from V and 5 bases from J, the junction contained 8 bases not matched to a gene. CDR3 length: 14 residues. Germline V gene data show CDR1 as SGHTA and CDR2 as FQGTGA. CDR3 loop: CASSLYTGGETQYF. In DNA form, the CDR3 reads TGTGCCAGCAGTTTATATACGGGGGGGGAGACCCAGTACTTC.

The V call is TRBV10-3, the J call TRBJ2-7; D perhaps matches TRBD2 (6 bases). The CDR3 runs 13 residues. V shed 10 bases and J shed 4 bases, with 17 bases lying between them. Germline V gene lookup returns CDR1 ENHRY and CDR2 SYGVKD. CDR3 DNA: TGTGCCAGCAGGCTGGGTAGCGGATACGAGCAGTACTTC. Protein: CASRLGSGYEQYF.

CDR3 sequence reads: CASRNGGPYEQYF. The DNA for the CDR3 is TGTGCCAGCAGGAACGGGGGACCCTACGAGCAGTACTTC. This sequence joins TRBV12-3 or TRBV12-4 and TRBJ2-7, with a possible D match to TRBD2 (6 bases). The CDR3 extends over 13 amino acids. Trimming stripped 6 bases from V and 2 bases from J, with 11 bases between.

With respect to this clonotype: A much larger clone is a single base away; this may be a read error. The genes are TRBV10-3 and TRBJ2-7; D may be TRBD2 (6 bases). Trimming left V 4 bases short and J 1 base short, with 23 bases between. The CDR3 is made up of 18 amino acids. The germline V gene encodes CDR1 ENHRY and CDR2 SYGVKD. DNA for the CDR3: TGTGCCATCAGTGGGAAGGCGGGATTGGCGTCCGCATCCTACGAGCAGTACTTC. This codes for CAISGKAGLASASYEQYF.

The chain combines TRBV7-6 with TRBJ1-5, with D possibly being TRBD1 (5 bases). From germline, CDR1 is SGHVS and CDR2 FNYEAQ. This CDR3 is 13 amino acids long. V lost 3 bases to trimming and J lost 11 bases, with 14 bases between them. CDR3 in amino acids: CASSFEAGETQHF. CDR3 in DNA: TGTGCCAGCAGCTTCGAAGCGGGGGAGACCCAGCATTTT.

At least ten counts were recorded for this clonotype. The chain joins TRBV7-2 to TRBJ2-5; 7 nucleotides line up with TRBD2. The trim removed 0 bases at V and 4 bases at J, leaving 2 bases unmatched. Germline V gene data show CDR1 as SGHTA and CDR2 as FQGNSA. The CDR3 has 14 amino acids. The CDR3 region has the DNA TGTGCCAGCAGCTTAGCCAGGGAGGGAGAGACCCAGTACTTC. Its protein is CASSLAREGETQYF.

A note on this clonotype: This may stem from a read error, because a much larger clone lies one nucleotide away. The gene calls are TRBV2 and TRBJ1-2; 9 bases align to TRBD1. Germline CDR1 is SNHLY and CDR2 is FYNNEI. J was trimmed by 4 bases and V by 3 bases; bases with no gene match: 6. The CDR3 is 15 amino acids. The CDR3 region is CASSEARQGGYGYTF. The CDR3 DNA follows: TGTGCCAGCAGTGAGGCTCGACAGGGGGGCTATGGCTACACCTTC. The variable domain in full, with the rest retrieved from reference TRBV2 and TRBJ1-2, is EPEVTQTPSHQVTQMGQEVILRCVPISNHLYFYWYRQILGQKVEFLVSFYNNEISEKSEIFDDQFSVERPDGSNFTLKIRSTKLEDSAMYFCASSEARQGGYGYTFGSGTRLTVV.

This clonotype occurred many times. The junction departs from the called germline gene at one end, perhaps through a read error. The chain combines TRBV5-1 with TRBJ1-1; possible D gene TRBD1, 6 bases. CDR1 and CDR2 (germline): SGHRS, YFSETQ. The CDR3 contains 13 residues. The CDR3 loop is CASSSGANAEAFF. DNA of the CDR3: TGTGCCAGCAGCTCAGGGGCGAACGCTGAAGCTTTCTTT.

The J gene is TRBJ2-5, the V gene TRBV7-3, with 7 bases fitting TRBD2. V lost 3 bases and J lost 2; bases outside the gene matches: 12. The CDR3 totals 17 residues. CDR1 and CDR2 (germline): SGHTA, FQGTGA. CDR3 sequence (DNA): TGTGCCAGCAGCTTGGGCGGGGGTGCTAGCGGTCAAGAGACCCAGTACTTC. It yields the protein CASSLGGGASGQETQYF. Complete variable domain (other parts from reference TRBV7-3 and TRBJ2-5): GAGVSQTPSNKVTEKGKYVELRCDPISGHTALYWYRQSLGQGPEFLIYFQGTGAADDSGLPNDRFFAVRPEGSVSTLKIQRTERGDSAVYLCASSLGGGASGQETQYFGPGTRLLVL.

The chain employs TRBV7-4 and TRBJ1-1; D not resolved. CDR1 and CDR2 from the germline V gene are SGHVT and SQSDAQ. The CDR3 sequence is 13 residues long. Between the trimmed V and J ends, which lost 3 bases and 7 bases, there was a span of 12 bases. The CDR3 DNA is TGTGCCAGCAGCTTTGAGGGAGGGTTTGAAGCTTTCTTT. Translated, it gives CASSFEGGFEAFF.